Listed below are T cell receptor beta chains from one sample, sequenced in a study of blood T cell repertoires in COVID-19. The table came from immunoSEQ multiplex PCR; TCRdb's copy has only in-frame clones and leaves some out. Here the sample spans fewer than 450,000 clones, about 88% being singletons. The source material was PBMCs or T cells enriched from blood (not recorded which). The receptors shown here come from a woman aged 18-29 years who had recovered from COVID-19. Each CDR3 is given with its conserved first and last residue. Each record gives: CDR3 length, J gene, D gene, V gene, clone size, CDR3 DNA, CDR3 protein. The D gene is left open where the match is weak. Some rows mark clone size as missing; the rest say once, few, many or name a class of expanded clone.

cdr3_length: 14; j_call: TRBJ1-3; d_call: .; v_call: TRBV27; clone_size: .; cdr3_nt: TGTGCCAGCAGTTTGCGGGGAGAAGGAAACACCATATATTTT; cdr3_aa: CASSLRGEGNTIYF
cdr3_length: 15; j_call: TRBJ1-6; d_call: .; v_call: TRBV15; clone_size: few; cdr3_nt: TGTGCCACCAGCTCGCAACAGGGCCGCAATTCACCCCTCCACTTT; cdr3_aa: CATSSQQGRNSPLHF
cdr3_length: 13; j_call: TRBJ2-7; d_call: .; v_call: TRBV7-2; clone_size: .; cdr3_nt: TGTGCCAGCAGCTTACAACAGCTCTACGAGCAGTACTTC; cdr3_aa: CASSLQQLYEQYF
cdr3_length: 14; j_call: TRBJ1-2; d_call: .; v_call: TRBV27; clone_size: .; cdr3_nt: TGTGCCAGCAGTTTTAGGCCGGGTTCAAATGGCTACACCTTC; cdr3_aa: CASSFRPGSNGYTF
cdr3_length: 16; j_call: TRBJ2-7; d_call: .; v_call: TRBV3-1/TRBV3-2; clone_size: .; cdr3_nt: TGTGCCAGCAGCCAGCCGTCCGGGTGGAAATCCTACGAGCAGTACTTC; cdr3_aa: CASSQPSGWKSYEQYF
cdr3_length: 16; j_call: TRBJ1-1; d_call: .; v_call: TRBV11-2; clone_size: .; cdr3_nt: TGTGCCAGCAGCTTGGTGGCAGGGGCAACGAACACTGAAGCTTTCTTT; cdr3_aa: CASSLVAGATNTEAFF
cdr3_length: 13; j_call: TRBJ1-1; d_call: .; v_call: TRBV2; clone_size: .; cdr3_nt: TGTGCCAGCATCAAAACGGTGAACACTGAAGCTTTCTTT; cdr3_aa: CASIKTVNTEAFF
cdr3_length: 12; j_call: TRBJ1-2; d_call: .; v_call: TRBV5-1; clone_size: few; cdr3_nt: TGCGCCAGCAGCGCAGGCTCCTCTGGCTACACCTTC; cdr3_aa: CASSAGSSGYTF
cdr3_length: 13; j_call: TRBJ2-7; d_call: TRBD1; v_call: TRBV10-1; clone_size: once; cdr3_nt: TGCGCCAGCAGTGCTGGACAGGGCTACGAGCAGTACTTC; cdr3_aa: CASSAGQGYEQYF
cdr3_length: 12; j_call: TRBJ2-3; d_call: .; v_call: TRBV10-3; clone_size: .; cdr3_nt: TGTGCCATCAGTGATTCTACAGATACGCAGTATTTT; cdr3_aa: CAISDSTDTQYF
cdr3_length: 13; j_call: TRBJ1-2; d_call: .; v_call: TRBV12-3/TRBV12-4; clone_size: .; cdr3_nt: TGTGCCAGCAGTTCCGGGAAAGGTGTGGGCTACACCTTC; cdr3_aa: CASSSGKGVGYTF
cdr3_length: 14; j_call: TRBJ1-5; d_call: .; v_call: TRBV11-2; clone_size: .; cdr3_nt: TGTGCCAGCAGCTTAGATAATAGCAATCAGCCCCAGCATTTT; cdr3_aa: CASSLDNSNQPQHF
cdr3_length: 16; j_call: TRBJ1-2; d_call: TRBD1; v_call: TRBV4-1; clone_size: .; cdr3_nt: TGCGCCAGCAGCCAAGTCTCGGGGACAGGGACCTATGGCTACACCTTC; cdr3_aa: CASSQVSGTGTYGYTF
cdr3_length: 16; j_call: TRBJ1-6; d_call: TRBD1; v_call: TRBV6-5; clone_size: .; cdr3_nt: TGTGCCAGCAGTTACTCGACAGGGGGAAATAATTCACCCCTCCACTTT; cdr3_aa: CASSYSTGGNNSPLHF